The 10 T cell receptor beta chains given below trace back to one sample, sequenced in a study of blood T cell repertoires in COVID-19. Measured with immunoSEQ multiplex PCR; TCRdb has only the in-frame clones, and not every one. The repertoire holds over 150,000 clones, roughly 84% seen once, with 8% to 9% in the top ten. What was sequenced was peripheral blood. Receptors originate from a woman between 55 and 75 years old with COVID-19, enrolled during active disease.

The CDR3 is CASSLWEGRNTEAFF. CDR3 DNA sequence: TGTGCCAGCAGTTTATGGGAGGGACGGAACACTGAAGCTTTCTTT. V usage is TRBV27 and J usage is TRBJ1-1; tentative D call: TRBD1 (5 bases). CDR3 length equals 15 residues. Germline V gene lookup returns CDR1 MNHEY and CDR2 SMNVEV (reference sequence). V lost 1 base, J lost 1 base, and 10 bases lay in between.

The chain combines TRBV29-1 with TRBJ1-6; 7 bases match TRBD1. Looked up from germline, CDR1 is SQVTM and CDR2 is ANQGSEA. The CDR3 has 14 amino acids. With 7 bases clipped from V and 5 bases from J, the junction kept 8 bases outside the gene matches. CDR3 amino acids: CSGRTGADNSPLHF. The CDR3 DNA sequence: TGCAGCGGCCGGACAGGCGCCGATAATTCACCCCTCCACTTT.

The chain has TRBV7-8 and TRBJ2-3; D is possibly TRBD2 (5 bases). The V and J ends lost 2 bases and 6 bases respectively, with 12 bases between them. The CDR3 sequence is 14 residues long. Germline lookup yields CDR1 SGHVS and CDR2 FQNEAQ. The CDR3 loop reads CASSLRSGGDTQYF. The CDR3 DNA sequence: TGTGCCAGCAGCTTAAGGAGCGGTGGGGATACGCAGTATTTT.

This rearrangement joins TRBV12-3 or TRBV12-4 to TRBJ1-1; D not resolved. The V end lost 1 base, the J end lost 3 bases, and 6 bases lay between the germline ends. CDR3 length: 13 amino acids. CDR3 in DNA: TGTGCCAGCAGTTTAGTGGCTTACACTGAAGCTTTCTTT. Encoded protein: CASSLVAYTEAFF.

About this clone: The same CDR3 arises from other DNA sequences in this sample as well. CDR3 protein: CASTSGGGGSYEQYF. The CDR3 DNA follows: TGTGCCAGCACAAGCGGCGGGGGAGGGTCCTACGAGCAGTACTTC. The chain recombines TRBV28 with TRBJ2-7; 7 nucleotides line up with TRBD2. CDR3 length: 15 residues. Looked up from germline, CDR1 is MDHEN and CDR2 is SYDVKM. The V gene end was trimmed by 7 bases and the J gene end by 1 base; junction bases not matched to a gene: 10.

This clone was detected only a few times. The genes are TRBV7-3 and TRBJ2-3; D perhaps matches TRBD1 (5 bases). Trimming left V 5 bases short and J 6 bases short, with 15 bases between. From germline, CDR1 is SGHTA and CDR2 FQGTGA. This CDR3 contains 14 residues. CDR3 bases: TGTGCCAGCAGCATAAATGGGGCGCGGGATACGCAGTATTTT. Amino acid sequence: CASSINGARDTQYF.

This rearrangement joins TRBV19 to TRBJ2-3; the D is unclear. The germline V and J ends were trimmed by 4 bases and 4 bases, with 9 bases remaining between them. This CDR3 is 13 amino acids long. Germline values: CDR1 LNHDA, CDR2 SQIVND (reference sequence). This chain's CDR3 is CASSTNVADTQYF. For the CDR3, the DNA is TGTGCCAGTAGTACCAACGTAGCAGATACGCAGTATTTT.

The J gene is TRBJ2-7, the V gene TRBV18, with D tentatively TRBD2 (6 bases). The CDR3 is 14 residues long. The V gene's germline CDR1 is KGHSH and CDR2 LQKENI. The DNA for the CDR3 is TGTGCCAGCTCCCCACGAGGAGGGAGCTACGAGCAGTACGTC. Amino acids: CASSPRGGSYEQYV.

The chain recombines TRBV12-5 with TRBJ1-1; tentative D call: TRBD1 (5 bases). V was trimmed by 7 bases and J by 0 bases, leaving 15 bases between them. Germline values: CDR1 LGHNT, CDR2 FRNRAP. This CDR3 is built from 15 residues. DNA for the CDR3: TGTGCTAGTGCCTCGGGACTTAATATGAACACTGAAGCTTTCTTT. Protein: CASASGLNMNTEAFF.

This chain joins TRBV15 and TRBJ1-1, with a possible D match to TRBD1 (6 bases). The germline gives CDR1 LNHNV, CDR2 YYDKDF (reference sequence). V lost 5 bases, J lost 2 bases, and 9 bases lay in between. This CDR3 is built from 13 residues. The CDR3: CATSDRLNTEAFF. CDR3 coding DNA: TGTGCCACCAGCGACAGGTTAAACACTGAAGCTTTCTTT.